Listed below are T cell receptor beta chains from one sample, sequenced in a study of blood T cell repertoires in COVID-19. Assay: immunoSEQ multiplex PCR; the TCRdb copy retains only in-frame clones and omits some. In the table there are 100,000 to 150,000 clones, about four fifths of which are singletons. Source material: peripheral blood. The receptors originated from a woman in her sixties or seventies with acute or convalescent COVID-19. CDR3s include the opening cysteine and the closing phenylalanine or tryptophan. Each record gives: D gene, V gene, clone size, J gene, CDR3 DNA, CDR3 protein. D genes are given only for firm matches. The size field is filled for only some rows; it gives once, few, many or a size class.

>.|TRBV2|once|TRBJ2-1
TGTGCCAGCAGTAGGAGGCCAGACAATGAGCAGTTCTTC
CASSRRPDNEQFF
>TRBD1|TRBV11-2|.|TRBJ1-1
TGTGCCAGCAGCTTAGGTCAGGGGGCTCGAGGGAACACTGAAGCTTTCTTT
CASSLGQGARGNTEAFF
>.|TRBV12-5|.|TRBJ2-7
TGTGCTAGTGGTTTTTACTACGAGCAGTACTTC
CASGFYYEQYF
>TRBD1|TRBV9|once|TRBJ1-2
TGTGCCAGCAGCCATAACCGGGACAGGGTCCCTCGGGACTATGGCTACACCTTC
CASSHNRDRVPRDYGYTF
>.|TRBV10-3|few|TRBJ1-2
TGTGCCATCAGTGATGGAGGGCACAAAGCTAACTATGGCTACACCTTC
CAISDGGHKANYGYTF
>TRBD1|TRBV10-3|.|TRBJ1-2
TGTGCCATCAGTGCCGGGACAGGGGATGGCTACACCTTC
CAISAGTGDGYTF
>TRBD1|TRBV5-1|.|TRBJ1-2
TGCGCCAGCAGCGCGGGACAGGGGGCTCTGTCAGACTACACCTTC
CASSAGQGALSDYTF
>.|TRBV7-2|.|TRBJ1-1
TGTGCCAGCAGGAAAGGAGGGACGGATACTGAAGCTTTCTTT
CASRKGGTDTEAFF
>.|TRBV11-2|.|TRBJ2-1
TGTGCCAGCAGCTTAGGAGGGACAAACGCCTACAATGAGCAGTTCTTC
CASSLGGTNAYNEQFF
>TRBD1|TRBV15|few|TRBJ1-2
TGTGCCACCAGCAGAGATACAGGGGGGACGTATGGCTACACCTTC
CATSRDTGGTYGYTF
>TRBD1|TRBV11-2|.|TRBJ1-2
TGTGCCAGCAGCCCAGGCGGCAGGGGGCTGGGTAACTATGGCTACACCTTC
CASSPGGRGLGNYGYTF
>.|TRBV20-1|.|TRBJ2-2
TGCAGTGCTAGACGGACCGGGGAGCTGTTTTTT
CSARRTGELFF
>TRBD1|TRBV2|.|TRBJ2-1
TGTGCCAGCAGTGGGACAGGGGGCGTCTACAATGAGCAGTTCTTC
CASSGTGGVYNEQFF
>.|TRBV5-4|.|TRBJ1-6
TGTGCCAGCAGCGGAGCGGGACACCCGAGTAATTCACCCCTCCACTTT
CASSGAGHPSNSPLHF
>.|TRBV6-5|once|TRBJ1-5
TGTGCCAGCGGGCAGGGCCGTAATCAGCCCCAGCATTTT
CASGQGRNQPQHF
>.|TRBV7-8|.|TRBJ1-6
TGTGCCAGCAGCTTAGGTGCAGGGGATAATTCACCCCTCCACTTT
CASSLGAGDNSPLHF
>.|TRBV11-2|.|TRBJ1-5
TGTGCCAGCAGCCTGGAGTATGGCAATCAGCCCCAGCATTTT
CASSLEYGNQPQHF
>.|TRBV19|.|TRBJ1-1
TGTGCCAGTACCCGCAGGGAGGGCGACACTGAAGCTTTCTTT
CASTRREGDTEAFF
>TRBD1|TRBV7-2|.|TRBJ2-1
TGTGCCAGCAGCCCCCAGTCCCGGGACAGGGGGCAGCAGTTCTTC
CASSPQSRDRGQQFF
>TRBD1|TRBV5-4|.|TRBJ2-1
TGTGCCAGCAGCTTGGGGACAGGGAAAATACAGTTCTTC
CASSLGTGKIQFF